What follows is one T cell receptor (beta chain) and its context. The antigen is unknown. The iRepertoire nested amplicon-rescue multiplex PCR amplified TCR alpha and beta CDR3s from RNA. TCRdb called the multiplex PCR reads again in MiXCR, with one record for every CDR3 protein. The repertoire holds under 200,000 distinct CDR3 sequences, 43% seen once, with around 5.3% in the top ten. The source of the sample is a study of glioma-infiltrating T cells. General observations from the study: Only very few CDR3 sequences appeared in both tissue and blood.

V was clipped by 7 bases and J by 1 base; unmatched bases: 6. CDR3 length: 15 residues. This TCR came from a human donor with low-grade glioma or glioblastoma, undergoing nonglioma brain surgery, or in good health (not recorded which). The sample taken for sequencing was glioma tissue, nonneoplastic brain tissue, or PBMCs (not recorded which). This rearrangement joins TRBV12-3 or TRBV12-4 to TRBJ1-2; TRBD1 matches 10 bases. The DNA of the CDR3 is TGTGCCAGCAACAAGACAGGGGGCAGTAACTATGGCTACACCTTC. This translates into CASNKTGGSNYGYTF.